This TCR beta chain was identified in a study of T cell clones after liver transplantation. Assay: immunoSEQ multiplex PCR; the TCRdb copy retains only in-frame clones and omits some. The repertoire consists of about 6,100 clones, with roughly 85% occurring once and the leading ten covering 37%. This CDR3 has 15 amino acids. The trim removed 3 bases at V and 5 bases at J, leaving 7 bases unmatched. Germline lookup yields CDR1 MNHEY and CDR2 SMNVEV (reference sequence). The sample in question was CD8+ T cells from blood, obtained 24 months after liver transplant. The clonotype originates from a human patient who received a liver transplant. Certain T cells may be donor cells from the graft. The V and J genes are TRBV27 and TRBJ2-7; 10 positions agree with TRBD1. CDR3 amino acids: CASSFRDRGLDEQYF. CDR3 coding DNA: TGTGCCAGCAGTTTCCGGGACAGGGGTTTGGACGAGCAGTACTTC.